Listed here are 10 T cell receptor beta chains from one sample, sequenced in a study of control samples from healthy donors and cancer patients. Only in-frame clones appear in the TCRdb table, and some are missing; sequencing was by immunoSEQ multiplex PCR. The sample comprises about 150,000 clones, 92% of which are singletons, and 0.68% rests with the top ten. Material for sequencing was blood. The receptors come from a woman in her twenties or thirties in good health.

The V gene is TRBV30, the J gene TRBJ2-2; no firm D call. The CDR3 runs to 12 residues. Germline CDR1 GTSNPN, CDR2 SVGIG (reference sequence). V was clipped by 5 bases and J by 4 bases, with 8 bases between them. This chain's CDR3 is CAWRRPTGELFF. DNA of the CDR3: TGTGCCTGGCGTCGACCCACCGGGGAGCTGTTTTTT.

This chain joins TRBV11-2 and TRBJ2-5; no reliable D call. The germline V gene has CDR1 SGHAT and CDR2 FQNNGV. The length of the CDR3 is 13 residues. The V end was cut by 0 bases, the J end by 5 bases, with 7 bases between. CDR3 region: CASSLDFAETQYF. Here the CDR3 DNA reads TGTGCCAGCAGCTTAGACTTCGCGGAGACCCAGTACTTC.

This chain connects TRBV20-1 to TRBJ2-1; D unclear. Trimming took 4 bases from V and 11 from J, leaving 9 bases between them. The CDR3 totals 10 residues. Germline V gene lookup returns CDR1 DFQATT and CDR2 SNEGSKA (reference sequence). The CDR3 spells CSAKWAKQFF. CDR3 bases: TGCAGTGCTAAGTGGGCGAAGCAGTTCTTC.

J is TRBJ2-3 and V is TRBV19; 8 positions match TRBD2. The junction had 4 bases not matched to a gene; V was cut back by 3 bases and J by 5 bases. This CDR3 region has 14 residues. Germline CDR1 and CDR2: LNHDA and SQIVND (reference sequence). The CDR3 loop is CASSIALAGDTQYF. The CDR3 DNA is TGTGCCAGTAGTATCGCCCTAGCGGGAGATACGCAGTATTTT.

The J gene is TRBJ1-6, the V gene TRBV11-2; D perhaps matches TRBD1 (5 bases). Trimming stripped 1 base from V and 3 bases from J, with 10 bases between. CDR1 and CDR2 (germline): SGHAT, FQNNGV. The CDR3 loop spans 16 amino acids. DNA for the CDR3: TGTGCCAGCAGCTTAGCCCAGGGATTCTATAATTCACCCCTCCACTTT. Residues: CASSLAQGFYNSPLHF.

V is TRBV7-8 and J is TRBJ2-1, with D perhaps matching TRBD2 (5 bases). CDR3 length equals 12 residues. V dropped 5 bases and J dropped 10 bases, with 12 bases sitting between them. Germline V gene data show CDR1 as SGHVS and CDR2 as FQNEAQ. CDR3 in amino acids: CASSPTAGEQFF. CDR3 in DNA: TGTGCCAGCAGCCCCACCGCGGGCGAGCAGTTCTTC.

This chain joins TRBV24-1 and TRBJ2-2; possibly TRBD1 for D (6 bases). CDR3 size: 17 residues. Germline V gives CDR1 KGHDR, CDR2 SFDVKD. The V gene lost 5 bases and the J gene lost 2 bases, with 17 bases spanning the gap. CDR3 in DNA: TGTGCCACCAGTGCCCATGGGTCCGGGACAAACACCGGGGAGCTGTTTTTT. Translation gives CATSAHGSGTNTGELFF.

The V and J genes are TRBV28 and TRBJ2-1; D gene ambiguous. This CDR3 contains 16 residues. V shed 2 bases and J shed 0 bases, with 11 bases lying between them. The V gene's germline CDR1 is MDHEN and CDR2 SYDVKM. The CDR3 sequence: CASSLGPSLSYNEQFF. In DNA form, the CDR3 reads TGTGCCAGCAGTTTAGGACCGAGCCTCTCCTACAATGAGCAGTTCTTC.

The gene calls are TRBV18 and TRBJ2-2; 9 nucleotides agree with TRBD2. Germline V gene sequence: CDR1 KGHSH, CDR2 LQKENI. The trim removed 2 bases at V and 4 bases at J, leaving 5 bases unmatched. The CDR3 consists of 16 residues. In nucleotides, the CDR3 is TGTGCCAGCTCACCAAAAGCGGGAGGTCTCACCGGGGAGCTGTTTTTT. Its translation: CASSPKAGGLTGELFF.

The V and J genes are TRBV7-8 and TRBJ1-5; D not certain. Germline V CDR1 and CDR2: SGHVS, FQNEAQ. This CDR3 region has 14 residues. The V gene lost 7 bases and the J gene lost 0 bases, with 10 bases spanning the gap. CDR3 in amino acids: CASTLSVSNQPQHF. Here the CDR3 DNA reads TGTGCCAGCACCCTCTCCGTTAGCAATCAGCCCCAGCATTTT.